This T cell receptor (beta chain) was identified in a study of CD8 T cells in ankylosing spondylitis. There are 15 residues in the CDR3. V shed 3 bases and J 3 bases; nucleotides not matched to a gene: 7. CDR1 and CDR2 from the germline V gene are MNHEY and SMNVEV (reference sequence). Generation of TCR beta libraries employed quantitative 5'-RACE incorporating molecular barcodes. TCRdb reprocessed the 5' RACE reads with MiXCR, giving one entry per CDR3 protein. The sample records 350,000 to 450,000 distinct CDR3 sequences, 26% being singletons. Study-level results: Earlier reports found some motif variants in synovial fluid and blood in reactive arthritis. About 8 highly homologous variants made up a TCR beta motif, and this motif appeared characteristic of ankylosing spondylitis blood. Relatively scarce in peripheral blood, disease-linked clones were CD8+.

At least ten counts were recorded for this clonotype. Its antigen is unknown. The TCR comes from a male donor with ankylosing spondylitis. Material for sequencing was blood, either unsorted or a sorted T cell fraction (not recorded which). J is TRBJ2-5 and V is TRBV27, with 7 bases fitting TRBD1. CDR3 in amino acids: CASSFKGAEEETQYF. CDR3 sequence (DNA): TGTGCCAGCAGTTTTAAGGGGGCGGAGGAAGAGACCCAGTACTTC.